Below are 18 T cell receptor beta chains sequenced from a single sample in a study of CD8+ T cells in alopecia areata. In each case, RNA was isolated and then reverse transcribed into cDNA as the sequencing template. Assay used: immunoSEQ multiplex PCR; TCRdb lists only in-frame clones, some missing. Among roughly 100,000 clones listed, under 90% were seen once. The treatment: oral pan-JAK inhibitor, 5-10 mg twice daily. Source: CD8+ T cells sorted from blood, taken at approximately week 30, from a patient treated with tofacitinib. These receptors were collected from a human donor with alopecia areata.

The rearrangement links TRBV4-1 to TRBJ2-6; 11 nucleotides line up with TRBD2. Looked up from germline, CDR1 is MGHRA and CDR2 is YSYEKL. The CDR3 sequence is 19 residues long. The trim removed 4 bases at V and 3 bases at J, leaving 11 bases unmatched. The CDR3 reads CASSLEEGSGGVGANVLTF. CDR3 coding DNA: TGCGCCAGCAGCCTCGAAGAGGGTAGCGGGGGGGTTGGGGCCAACGTCCTGACTTTC.

The genes are TRBV2 and TRBJ1-5; weak D call: TRBD1 (5 bases). Trimming pared 6 bases from V and 4 bases from J, leaving 13 bases between. Germline CDR1 and CDR2: SNHLY and FYNNEI. The CDR3 is made up of 14 amino acids. The CDR3 reads CASRSGTVNQPQHF. Here the CDR3 DNA reads TGTGCCAGCAGATCCGGGACGGTGAATCAGCCCCAGCATTTT.

This chain joins TRBV29-1 and TRBJ2-2; D call uncertain. CDR3 length equals 12 residues. V gave up 0 bases and J gave up 5 bases, with 4 bases separating them. Germline V gene sequence: CDR1 SQVTM, CDR2 ANQGSEA. The DNA for the CDR3 is TGCAGCGTTGAAGATCGGACCGGGGAGCTGTTTTTT. Its protein product is CSVEDRTGELFF.

The V call is TRBV7-8, the J call TRBJ2-3, with no clear D. CDR1 is SGHVS and CDR2 is FQNEAQ in the germline V gene. CDR3 length equals 15 residues. Trimming pared 5 bases from V and 2 bases from J, leaving 14 bases between. CDR3 region: CASSTWQKFTDTQYF. The CDR3 DNA reads TGTGCCAGCAGCACATGGCAGAAGTTCACAGATACGCAGTATTTT.

The CDR3: CSADVQGARYNEQFF. CDR3 nucleotides: TGCAGCGCAGACGTACAGGGGGCGCGGTACAATGAGCAGTTCTTC. The chain links TRBV29-1 to TRBJ2-1, with 9 bases aligning to TRBD1. The V gene end was trimmed by 7 bases and the J gene end by 4 bases; junction bases not matched to a gene: 11. The CDR3 loop spans 15 amino acids. The germline CDR1 and CDR2 sequences are SQVTM and ANQGSEA.

V is TRBV5-1 and J is TRBJ2-7; the match to TRBD2 covers 10 bases. From germline, CDR1 is SGHRS and CDR2 YFSETQ. CDR3 length: 14 amino acids. V lost 4 bases and J lost 2; bases outside the gene matches: 3. CDR3 amino acids: CASSPLAGAYEQYF. CDR3 DNA: TGCGCCAGCAGCCCCCTAGCGGGAGCCTACGAGCAGTACTTC.

The chain employs TRBV5-1 and TRBJ2-1; D call uncertain. The CDR3 is 15 amino acids. Per the germline V gene, CDR1 is SGHRS and CDR2 is YFSETQ. V was clipped by 0 bases and J by 0 bases, with 7 bases between them. The CDR3 coding sequence is TGCGCCAGCAGCTTGGCCGAGAGCTCCTACAATGAGCAGTTCTTC. This encodes CASSLAESSYNEQFF.

On this clone: At one end, the junction sequence differs from germline, possibly due to a read error. The V and J genes are TRBV9 and TRBJ1-5, with D possibly TRBD1 on 6 matching bases. CDR3 size: 15 residues. Germline-derived CDR1 and CDR2 are SGDLS and YYNGEE. The DNA of the CDR3 is TGTGCCAGCAACGTAGGGGGATATAGCAATCAGCCCCAGCATTTT. Encoded protein: CASNVGGYSNQPQHF.

On this clone itself: The identical CDR3 is also encoded by other nucleotide sequences in the sample. V is TRBV13 and J is TRBJ2-3; TRBD2 might be the D (6 bases). Trimming removed 0 bases from V and 6 bases from J, with 10 bases in between. The CDR3 totals 14 residues. The germline V gene encodes CDR1 PRHDT and CDR2 FYEKMQ (reference sequence). CDR3 sequence: CASSLGLSGDTQYF. The CDR3, as DNA: TGTGCCAGCAGCTTAGGCCTTAGCGGTGATACGCAGTATTTT.

The rearrangement joins TRBV2 to TRBJ2-2; D is ambiguous. The germline V gene has CDR1 SNHLY and CDR2 FYNNEI. The V end lost 3 bases, the J end lost 3 bases, and 11 bases lay between the germline ends. The CDR3 length is 15 residues. The CDR3 DNA reads TGTGCCAGCAGTGATTATGCAGAATACACCGGGGAGCTGTTTTTT. Translated: CASSDYAEYTGELFF. Variable domain in full (rest from reference TRBV2 and TRBJ2-2): EPEVTQTPSHQVTQMGQEVILRCVPISNHLYFYWYRQILGQKVEFLVSFYNNEISEKSEIFDDQFSVERPDGSNFTLKIRSTKLEDSAMYFCASSDYAEYTGELFFGEGSRLTVL.

The gene calls are TRBV10-2 and TRBJ2-3; tentative D call: TRBD1 (6 bases). The germline V and J ends were trimmed by 9 bases and 4 bases, with 14 bases remaining between them. This CDR3 comprises 13 residues. CDR1 and CDR2 from the germline V gene are WSHSY and SAAADI. The CDR3 region is CASSGVVADTQYF. CDR3 coding DNA: TGCGCCAGTTCAGGGGTTGTCGCAGATACGCAGTATTTT.

The genes are TRBV5-4 and TRBJ2-5, with 7 positions matching TRBD2. CDR1 and CDR2 from the germline V gene are SGHNT and YYREEE (reference sequence). V lost 0 bases and J lost 1; bases outside the gene matches: 0. The length of the CDR3 is 14 residues. The CDR3: CASSLGGGQETQYF. CDR3 in DNA: TGTGCCAGCAGCTTGGGGGGGGGCCAAGAGACCCAGTACTTC.

The gene calls are TRBV4-2 and TRBJ1-1; no definite D call. Germline CDR1 is LGHNA and CDR2 is YNFKEQ. The CDR3 sequence is 12 residues long. The V and J ends lost 4 bases and 2 bases respectively, with 5 bases between them. The CDR3 reads CASSPSNTEAFF. The CDR3 nucleotides read TGTGCCAGCAGCCCCAGCAACACTGAAGCTTTCTTT.

The chain joins TRBV11-1 to TRBJ2-7, with D possibly matching TRBD1 (5 bases). The CDR3 sequence is 13 residues long. Germline V gene lookup returns CDR1 SGHAT and CDR2 FQDESV (reference sequence). Trimming pared 6 bases from V and 2 bases from J, leaving 11 bases between. The CDR3 nucleotides are TGTGCCAGCAGGGTGGGGCAGCCCTACGAGCAGTACTTC. Protein product: CASRVGQPYEQYF.

The rearrangement links TRBV14 to TRBJ2-7; 7 bases map to TRBD1. Germline V lookup: CDR1 SGHDN, CDR2 FVKESK. V shed 6 bases, J shed 3 bases, and the junction held 11 bases outside the gene matches. The CDR3 is 15 residues long. CDR3 coding DNA: TGTGCCAGCAGGACAGACAGGGACCCCGACTACGAGCAGTACTTC. Its protein is CASRTDRDPDYEQYF.

On this clone: Other DNA sequences in the sample encode the same CDR3. The DNA for the CDR3 is TGTGCCTGGAGTGTATCGAGCTACGAGCAGTACTTC. Protein: CAWSVSSYEQYF. The V and J genes are TRBV30 and TRBJ2-7, with D hard to call. This CDR3 comprises 12 residues. Germline V CDR1 and CDR2: GTSNPN, SVGIG (reference sequence). V dropped 0 bases and J dropped 3 bases, with 6 bases sitting between them.

J is TRBJ1-6 and V is TRBV7-8; D uncertain. CDR1 is SGHVS, CDR2 FQNEAQ, per germline. The V end was cut by 1 base, the J end by 16 bases, with 17 bases between. This CDR3 is built from 14 residues. CDR3 sequence (DNA): TGTGCCAGCAGCTTAGGTTTTCTCGAGACATCTCTCCACTTT. Amino acid sequence: CASSLGFLETSLHF. Full variable domain (remainder filled in from reference TRBV7-8 and TRBJ1-6): GAGVSQSPRYKVAKRGQDVALRCDPISGHVSLFWYQQALGQGPEFLTYFQNEAQLDKSGLPSDRFFAERPEGSVSTLKIQRTQQEDSAVYLCASSLGFLETSLHFGNGTRLTVT.

The chain carries TRBV30 and TRBJ2-1, with TRBD2 as a possible D gene (5 bases). The germline gives CDR1 GTSNPN, CDR2 SVGIG (reference sequence). The CDR3 extends over 13 amino acids. Trimming took 0 bases from V and 10 from J, leaving 13 bases between them. The CDR3 coding sequence is TGTGCCTGGAGTGTAGCCCTGTCGGGGGAGCAGTTCTTC. Translating gives CAWSVALSGEQFF.